This T cell receptor beta chain came from a study of tumor-infiltrating lymphocytes in oesophageal squamous cell carcinoma. In TCRdb, the PCR reads were re-called with MiXCR into one record per CDR3 protein. The sample shows about 12,000 distinct CDR3 sequences, roughly 55% of them seen only once. Trimming took off 4 bases at V and 10 bases at J, with 12 bases between the two ends. The CDR3 loop spans 12 amino acids. The germline CDR1 and CDR2 sequences are SGHRS and YFSETQ. This chain uses TRBV5-1 with TRBJ2-1; D is ambiguous. The specimen sequenced was esophageal tumor tissue. The source of this sequence is a female donor with esophageal squamous cell carcinoma. Written as DNA, the CDR3 is TGCGCCAGCAGCAACGCTTACTACGAGCAGTTCTTC. This encodes CASSNAYYEQFF.